This T cell receptor beta chain was identified in a study of radiation and T cells in renal cell carcinoma. The time point was: blood 4 weeks post-SBRT, at nephrectomy. Noted treatment: 15 Gy SBRT to primary tumor, nephrectomy 4 weeks later. This renal cell carcinoma was of the clear cell type. Trimming shortened V by 6 bases and J by 8 bases, and 14 bases separated the two germline ends. The CDR3 runs to 14 residues. Germline CDR1 and CDR2: SNHLY and FYNNEI. Using immunoSEQ multiplex PCR, the repertoire was profiled, and TCRdb retains in-frame clones only, with some absent. The sample includes about 150,000 clones, 86% of them seen just once.

The receptor comes from a woman aged 45 to 65 with renal cell carcinoma. The starting material was blood, obtained from a patient whose treatment included radiotherapy and nephrectomy. V gene TRBV2 combines with J gene TRBJ1-6; unclear D gene. Here the CDR3 reads CASSPRRVDSPLHF. As DNA, the CDR3 is TGTGCCAGCAGCCCCAGGAGGGTGGATTCACCCCTCCACTTT.